This entry is about one TCR beta chain. Antigen: not known. This CDR3 contains 16 residues. V lost 0 bases and J lost 0, with 9 bases in between. Germline values: CDR1 SGHVS, CDR2 FNYEAQ. Here immunoSEQ multiplex PCR was the method, and the copy in TCRdb shows in-frame clones only, minus some. This sample has just over 2,000,000 clones, with 85% to 95% found just once. This entry is derived from a study of shared clonotypes between healthy human individuals. Findings and limits, study-wide: Memory subsets generally showed lower estimated richness than naive subsets.

Naive CD45RA+ and memory CD45RA-negative subsets were split from CD4+ cells. The chain recombines TRBV7-6 with TRBJ1-3; D is undetermined. Sequenced sample: naive CD4+ T cells sorted from blood. Subset meaning: CD45RA+ positively selected. This receptor was identified in a man aged 18 to 29 in good health. The CDR3 nucleotides read TGTGCCAGCAGCTTAGCGCTTCAAACCTCTGGAAACACCATATATTTT. Translation: CASSLALQTSGNTIYF.